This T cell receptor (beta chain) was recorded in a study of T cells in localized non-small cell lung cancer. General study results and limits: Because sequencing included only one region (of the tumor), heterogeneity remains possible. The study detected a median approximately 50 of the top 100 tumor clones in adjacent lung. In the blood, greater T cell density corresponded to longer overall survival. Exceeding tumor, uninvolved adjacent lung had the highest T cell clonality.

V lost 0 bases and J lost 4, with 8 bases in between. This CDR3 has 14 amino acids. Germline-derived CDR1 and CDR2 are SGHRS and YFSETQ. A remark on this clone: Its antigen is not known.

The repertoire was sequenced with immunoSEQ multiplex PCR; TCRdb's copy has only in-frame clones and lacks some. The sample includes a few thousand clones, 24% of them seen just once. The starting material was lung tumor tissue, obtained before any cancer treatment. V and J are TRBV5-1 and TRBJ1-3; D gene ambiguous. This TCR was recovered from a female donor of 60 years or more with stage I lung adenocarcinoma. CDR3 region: CASSLGAEGNTIYF. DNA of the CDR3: TGCGCCAGCAGCTTGGGGGCGGAAGGAAACACCATATATTTT.